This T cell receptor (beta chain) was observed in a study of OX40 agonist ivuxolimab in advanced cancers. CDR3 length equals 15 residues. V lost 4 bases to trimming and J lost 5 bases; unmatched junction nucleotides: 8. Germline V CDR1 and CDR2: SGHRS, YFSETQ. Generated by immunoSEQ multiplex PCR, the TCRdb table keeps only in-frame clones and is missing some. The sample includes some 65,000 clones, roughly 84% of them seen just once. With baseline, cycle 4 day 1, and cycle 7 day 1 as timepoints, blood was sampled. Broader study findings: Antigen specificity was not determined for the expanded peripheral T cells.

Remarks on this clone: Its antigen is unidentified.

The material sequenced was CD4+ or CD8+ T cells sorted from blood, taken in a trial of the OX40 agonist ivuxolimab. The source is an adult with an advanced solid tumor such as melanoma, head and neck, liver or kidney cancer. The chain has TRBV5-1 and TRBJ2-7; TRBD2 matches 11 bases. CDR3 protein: CASSVTSGGIDEQYF. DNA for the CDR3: TGCGCCAGCAGCGTTACTAGCGGGGGTATAGACGAGCAGTACTTC.